The source of this TCR beta chain is a study of blood T cell repertoires in COVID-19. Study as a whole: The cDNA or gDNA used as material had been derived from T cells, B-cell-depleted T cells, or PBMCs.

Germline CDR1 SEHNR, CDR2 FQNEAQ (reference sequence). The CDR3 extends over 15 amino acids. The V and J ends lost 2 bases and 0 bases, in that order; junction bases with no gene match: 3. In the original workflow: The authors estimated nucleated cell counts from reference gene primer amplification. Sequencing used immunoSEQ multiplex PCR; TCRdb keeps in-frame clones, though not all of them. That table gives V, J and clone size, and the DNA gave D and trimming. The data show some 150,000 clones, more than 80% seen once. This clone was counted a few times. V and J are TRBV7-9 and TRBJ2-7; 8 bases line up with TRBD2. The sequencing input was peripheral blood. The receptor was derived from a man in his fifties with acute or convalescent COVID-19. The DNA of the CDR3 is TGTGCCAGCAGCTTATGGAGCGGGAGCTCCTACGAGCAGTACTTC. Its protein is CASSLWSGSSYEQYF.